A selection of T cell receptor beta chains follows, all from one sample in a study of shared clonotypes between healthy human individuals. This table comes from immunoSEQ multiplex PCR, and its TCRdb copy is limited to in-frame clones, with some not included. The sample has roughly 810,000 clones; about 96% are singletons. Source material: naive CD8+ T cells sorted from blood. The receptors stem from a man aged 25-45 years in good health. CDR3s include the opening cysteine and the closing phenylalanine or tryptophan. D genes are given only for firm matches. Expanded clones are given a class, and other clones once, few, many or no size at all.

v_gene: TRBV13; len: 16; abundance: -; d_gene: -; j_gene: TRBJ2-3; CDR3nt: TGTGCCAGCAGCTTACCCTTCCAGGGGACTCTAAATACGCAGTATTTT; CDR3aa: CASSLPFQGTLNTQYF
v_gene: TRBV6-5; len: 15; abundance: -; d_gene: TRBD1; j_gene: TRBJ2-7; CDR3nt: TGTGCCAGCAGTTACTCGGGACAGGGAGGCTACGAGCAGTACTTC; CDR3aa: CASSYSGQGGYEQYF
v_gene: TRBV27; len: 14; abundance: -; d_gene: -; j_gene: TRBJ1-4; CDR3nt: TGTGCCAGCAGGAGGGGTTCAACTAATGAAAAACTGTTTTTT; CDR3aa: CASRRGSTNEKLFF
v_gene: TRBV28; len: 15; abundance: -; d_gene: TRBD1; j_gene: TRBJ2-7; CDR3nt: TGTGCCAGCAGCGTCACCGGGACAGGGTCCAACGAGCAGTACTTC; CDR3aa: CASSVTGTGSNEQYF
v_gene: TRBV7-2; len: 12; abundance: -; d_gene: -; j_gene: TRBJ2-1; CDR3nt: TGTGCCAGCTCGCTAGGGAGGAATGAGCAGTTCTTC; CDR3aa: CASSLGRNEQFF
v_gene: TRBV7-6; len: 13; abundance: -; d_gene: -; j_gene: TRBJ1-1; CDR3nt: TGTGCCAGCAGCTCATCAGGGGTATCTGAAGCTTTCTTT; CDR3aa: CASSSSGVSEAFF
v_gene: TRBV7-9; len: 14; abundance: -; d_gene: -; j_gene: TRBJ2-7; CDR3nt: TGTGCCAGCAGCTTCACCGGGACTTTCTACGAGCAGTACTTC; CDR3aa: CASSFTGTFYEQYF
v_gene: TRBV4-3; len: 15; abundance: once; d_gene: TRBD2; j_gene: TRBJ2-1; CDR3nt: TGCGCCAGCAGCCATCCCCTAGCGGGAGCGAATGAGCAGTTCTTC; CDR3aa: CASSHPLAGANEQFF
v_gene: TRBV19; len: 13; abundance: -; d_gene: -; j_gene: TRBJ2-2; CDR3nt: TGTGCCAGTAGTCCCCTTTTTGGCGGGGAGCTGTTTTTT; CDR3aa: CASSPLFGGELFF
v_gene: TRBV7-9; len: 14; abundance: -; d_gene: -; j_gene: TRBJ2-3; CDR3nt: TGTGCCAGCAGCAACGGGGTTAGCACAGATACGCAGTATTTT; CDR3aa: CASSNGVSTDTQYF
v_gene: TRBV6-6; len: 16; abundance: -; d_gene: TRBD1; j_gene: TRBJ2-1; CDR3nt: TGTGCCAGCAGTTACTCCCGGGACAGGGTCTACAATGAGCAGTTCTTC; CDR3aa: CASSYSRDRVYNEQFF
v_gene: TRBV7-9; len: 14; abundance: -; d_gene: TRBD2; j_gene: TRBJ2-7; CDR3nt: TGTGCCAGCAGCGCCAGGGCGGGGGAGTACGAGCAGTACTTC; CDR3aa: CASSARAGEYEQYF
v_gene: TRBV6-6; len: 16; abundance: -; d_gene: -; j_gene: TRBJ1-2; CDR3nt: TGTGCCAGCTCCCCCCTCGATTCAGGGCACAACTATGGCTACACCTTC; CDR3aa: CASSPLDSGHNYGYTF
v_gene: TRBV28; len: 17; abundance: -; d_gene: -; j_gene: TRBJ2-3; CDR3nt: TGTGCCAGCAGTTACGGATCCCCGGGCGGGAGCACAGATACGCAGTATTTT; CDR3aa: CASSYGSPGGSTDTQYF
v_gene: TRBV6-5; len: 15; abundance: once; d_gene: -; j_gene: TRBJ2-1; CDR3nt: TGTGCCAGCAGTTACGGGCCAGTCTCCTACAATGAGCAGTTCTTC; CDR3aa: CASSYGPVSYNEQFF
v_gene: TRBV11-2; len: 14; abundance: -; d_gene: TRBD2; j_gene: TRBJ2-1; CDR3nt: TGTGCCAGCAGGGGGGGAGGGCCCAACAATGAGCAGTTCTTC; CDR3aa: CASRGGGPNNEQFF
v_gene: TRBV7-2; len: 15; abundance: -; d_gene: TRBD1; j_gene: TRBJ2-7; CDR3nt: TGTGCCAGCAGCTTATACAGGGGGCTGGAGTACGAGCAGTACTTC; CDR3aa: CASSLYRGLEYEQYF
v_gene: TRBV27; len: 15; abundance: -; d_gene: TRBD1; j_gene: TRBJ2-3; CDR3nt: TGTGCCAGCAGTTTAAGGGACAGGGGTGGGGATACGCAGTATTTT; CDR3aa: CASSLRDRGGDTQYF
v_gene: TRBV29-1; len: 13; abundance: -; d_gene: -; j_gene: TRBJ1-1; CDR3nt: TGCAGCGTTGAACCGGGGTTCATCCCTGAAGCTTTCTTT; CDR3aa: CSVEPGFIPEAFF
v_gene: TRBV7-6; len: 18; abundance: -; d_gene: TRBD2; j_gene: TRBJ2-1; CDR3nt: TGTGCCAGCAGCTTAGGCCAGACTACTAGCGGCGTATACAATGAGCAGTTCTTC; CDR3aa: CASSLGQTTSGVYNEQFF
v_gene: TRBV21-1; len: 15; abundance: -; d_gene: -; j_gene: TRBJ2-1; CDR3nt: TGTGCCAGCATTACAACTAGCGGGAGGAGCGATGAGCAGTTCTTC; CDR3aa: CASITTSGRSDEQFF
v_gene: TRBV2; len: 16; abundance: -; d_gene: -; j_gene: TRBJ1-1; CDR3nt: TGTGCCAGCAGTGACTGGGGAATCGAGATAAACACTGAAGCTTTCTTT; CDR3aa: CASSDWGIEINTEAFF
v_gene: TRBV4-1; len: 13; abundance: -; d_gene: -; j_gene: TRBJ1-3; CDR3nt: TGCGCCAGCAGCCAAGCTCGGGGAAACACCATATATTTT; CDR3aa: CASSQARGNTIYF
v_gene: TRBV11-2; len: 15; abundance: -; d_gene: TRBD1; j_gene: TRBJ2-7; CDR3nt: TGTGCCAGCAGCTTAGATTGGACAGGGACGTACGAGCAGTACTTC; CDR3aa: CASSLDWTGTYEQYF
v_gene: TRBV18; len: 13; abundance: -; d_gene: -; j_gene: TRBJ2-7; CDR3nt: TGTGCCAGCTCACCGAGGGGGTTGGACGAGCAGTACTTC; CDR3aa: CASSPRGLDEQYF